This TCR beta chain comes out of a study of spatial heterogeneity in lung cancer. Documented time point: sample taken at primary tumor resection. Trimming took off 3 bases at V and 3 bases at J, with 9 bases between the two ends. The germline V gene encodes CDR1 SGHTS and CDR2 YDEGEE. The CDR3 runs 13 residues. TCRdb recomputed calls from the 5' RACE reads with MiXCR, one row per CDR3 protein. Among more than 4,500 distinct CDR3 sequences listed, approximately 3% were seen once. Sample share makes this clonotype medium-sized. The receptor was derived from a male donor with early-stage non-small cell lung cancer. The rearrangement links TRBV5-8 to TRBJ1-1; possibly TRBD1 for D (5 bases). Sequenced here: normal lung tissue next to the tumor, sampled at surgery. The CDR3 DNA follows: TGTGCCAGCAGCTGGGGCCGGGACACTGAAGCTTTCTTT. Residues: CASSWGRDTEAFF.